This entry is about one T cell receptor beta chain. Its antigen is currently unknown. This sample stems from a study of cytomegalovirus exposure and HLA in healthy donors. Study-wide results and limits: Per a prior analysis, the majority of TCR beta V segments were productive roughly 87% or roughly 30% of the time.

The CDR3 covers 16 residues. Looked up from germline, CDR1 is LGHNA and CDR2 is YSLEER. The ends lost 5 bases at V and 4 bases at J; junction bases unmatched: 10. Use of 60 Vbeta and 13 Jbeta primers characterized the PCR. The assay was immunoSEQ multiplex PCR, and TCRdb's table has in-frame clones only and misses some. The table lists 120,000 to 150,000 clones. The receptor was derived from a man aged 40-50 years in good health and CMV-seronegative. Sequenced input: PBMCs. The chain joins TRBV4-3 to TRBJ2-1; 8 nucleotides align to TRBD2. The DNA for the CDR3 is TGCGCCAGCAGCTCCAGGACGGGGGGGAAGTACAATGAGCAGTTCTTC. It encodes CASSSRTGGKYNEQFF.